A selection of T cell receptor beta chains follows, all from one sample in a study of T cell changes during pregnancy in multiple sclerosis. Libraries were prepared by immunoSEQ multiplex PCR; TCRdb keeps only in-frame clonotypes and omits some of them. The data hold 40,000 to 55,000 clones, with approximately 90% observed a single time. Sequencing was performed on CD8+ T cells from peripheral blood mononuclear cells, taken in the second trimester of pregnancy. The receptors originated from a female donor with multiple sclerosis, enrolled in a pregnancy study. CDR3s include the opening cysteine and the closing phenylalanine or tryptophan. D genes are given only for firm matches. Clone size is stated in some rows and not others, as once, few, many or a class when expanded.

. TRBJ1-1 TRBV9 . 13 CASGQAVDTEAFF TGTGCCAGCGGCCAGGCCGTGGACACTGAAGCTTTCTTT
. TRBJ1-1 TRBV9 . 13 CASSGGQNTEAFF TGTGCCAGCAGCGGGGGACAGAACACTGAAGCTTTCTTT
once TRBJ1-2 TRBV7-2 . 10 CASAGYGYTF TGTGCCAGCGCGGGATATGGCTACACCTTC
. TRBJ2-1 TRBV27 TRBD2 14 CASSLGTSTNEQFF TGTGCCAGCAGTTTAGGGACTAGCACAAATGAGCAGTTCTTC
. TRBJ1-1 TRBV30 . 13 CTWSGLGGWGAFF TGTACCTGGAGTGGATTGGGGGGGTGGGGGGCTTTCTTT
. TRBJ2-1 TRBV7-7 . 13 CASSRSIGNEQFF TGTGCTAGCAGCCGGAGTATTGGCAATGAGCAGTTCTTC
. TRBJ2-7 TRBV9 . 13 CASSAGGGGEQYF TGTGCCAGCAGCGCCGGGGGAGGTGGCGAGCAGTACTTC
. TRBJ1-1 TRBV28 . 11 CASSSYTEAFF TGTGCCAGCAGTTCGTACACTGAAGCTTTCTTT
. TRBJ2-7 TRBV13 TRBD2 15 CASSPGTSGSYEQYF TGTGCCAGCAGCCCCGGGACTAGCGGATCCTACGAGCAGTACTTC
few TRBJ2-6 TRBV19 . 15 CASSDSLSGANVLTF TGTGCCAGTAGTGACAGTCTCTCTGGGGCCAACGTCCTGACTTTC
. TRBJ2-7 TRBV7-9 . 13 CASSFPGTYEQYF TGTGCCAGCAGCTTCCCGGGGACCTACGAGCAGTACTTC
. TRBJ2-7 TRBV25-1 . 14 CASSEMLARHEQYF TGTGCCAGCAGTGAAATGCTAGCGAGGCACGAGCAGTACTTC